The 20 T cell receptor beta chains listed next were all sequenced from one sample in a study of vaccination and CD4 T cells after COVID-19. Sequencing of DNA taken from cultured CD4+ T cells relied on the Oncomine TCR Beta short-read assay. TCRdb re-derived calls from the PCR reads in MiXCR, one entry per CDR3 protein. The table records more than 13,000 distinct CDR3 sequences, under 30% of them present only once. Noted treatment: roughly 10-day PBMC culture with coronavirus spike peptide pools or control peptides (ViraFEST assay). Their cognate antigens are unknown. The sample was cultured CD4+ T cells from blood. The receptor source for this set is a human donor with COVID-19.

The rearrangement joins TRBV12-3 or TRBV12-4 to TRBJ2-7; possibly TRBD1 or TRBD2 for D (5 bases each). CDR3 length: 13 residues. V dropped 6 bases and J dropped 0 bases, with 9 bases sitting between them. The CDR3 protein is CASRLGTSYEQYF. The CDR3 DNA follows: TGTGCCAGCAGATTGGGGACCTCCTACGAGCAGTACTTC.

This clonotype was found a few times. The chain carries TRBV7-2 and TRBJ2-7; 7 bases line up with TRBD2. The CDR3 extends over 17 amino acids. Unmatched junction bases numbered 12, after V lost 0 bases and J lost 4 bases. From germline, CDR1 is SGHTA and CDR2 FQGNSA. CDR3 in amino acids: CASSLARGANGGYEQYF. DNA of the CDR3: TGTGCCAGCAGCTTAGCCCGCGGTGCAAACGGGGGGTACGAGCAGTACTTC.

The CDR3 reads CACKPGISNSPLHF. In DNA form, the CDR3 reads TGTGCCTGCAAGCCAGGGATCTCCAATTCACCCCTCCACTTT. The V call is TRBV30, the J call TRBJ1-6, with D perhaps matching TRBD1 (5 bases). Trimming took 6 bases from V and 7 from J, leaving 16 bases between them. There are 14 residues in the CDR3. Germline loops: CDR1 GTSNPN, CDR2 SVGIG (reference sequence).

This chain uses TRBV4-1 with TRBJ2-5, with D possibly being TRBD1 (6 bases). The germline V gene encodes CDR1 MGHRA and CDR2 YSYEKL. The CDR3 sequence is 14 residues long. The ends were cut back, 4 bases at V and 5 bases at J, with 14 bases in the middle. The DNA of the CDR3 is TGCGCCAGCAGCCGAATACAGGGCGGCGAGACCCAGTACTTC. As protein: CASSRIQGGETQYF.

The rearrangement uses TRBV30 and TRBJ1-3; unclear D gene. The CDR3 contains 12 residues. Germline values: CDR1 GTSNPN, CDR2 SVGIG (reference sequence). Trimming pared 1 base from V and 4 bases from J, leaving 5 bases between. The CDR3 reads CAWSGRGNTIYF. CDR3 bases: TGTGCCTGGAGTGGCCGGGGAAACACCATATATTTT.

This clonotype is a singleton in its sample. A much more abundant neighbour one base away suggests this may be a read error. The chain employs TRBV12-3 or TRBV12-4 and TRBJ1-5; 7 nucleotides align to TRBD1. CDR3 length: 14 amino acids. V was clipped by 0 bases and J by 9 bases; unmatched bases: 5. The CDR3 sequence is CASSLAGGGRPQHF. In DNA, the CDR3 is TGTGCCAGCAGTTTAGCAGGGGGCGGTCGGCCCCAGCATTTT.

This clonotype occurred a few times. DNA of the CDR3: TGTGCCAGCAGCTTATATCAGGACACAAACACCGGGGAGCTGTTTTTT. It is translated as CASSLYQDTNTGELFF. The chain links TRBV11-3 to TRBJ2-2; D might be TRBD1 (5 bases). Germline V gene sequence: CDR1 SGHNT, CDR2 YENEEA. Trimming cost V 2 bases and J 2 bases, with 12 bases left between them. This CDR3 region has 16 residues. Together with reference TRBV11-3 and TRBJ2-2, the CDR3 gives the full variable domain: EAGVVQSPRYKIIEKKQPVAFWCNPISGHNTLYWYLQNLGQGPELLIRYENEEAVDDSQLPKDRFSAERLKGVDSTLKIQPAELGDSAVYLCASSLYQDTNTGELFFGEGSRLTVL.

This clonotype is labeled as medium-sized. CDR3 residues: CASTLGQGRSTDTQYF. In DNA, the CDR3 is TGTGCCAGCACCTTGGGACAGGGAAGGAGTACAGATACGCAGTATTTT. This chain links TRBV11-3 with TRBJ2-3; 9 bases are a match to TRBD1. CDR1 is SGHNT, CDR2 YENEEA, per germline. The CDR3 extends over 16 amino acids. V dropped 7 bases and J dropped 3; count of bases not matched to a gene: 11.

The gene calls are TRBV6-1 and TRBJ2-3; D possibly corresponds to TRBD2 (5 bases). The V end lost 3 bases, the J end lost 3 bases, and 13 bases lay between the germline ends. This CDR3 contains 15 residues. Germline V gives CDR1 MNHNS, CDR2 SASEGT. CDR3 loop: CASSETGTGTDTQYF. Here the CDR3 DNA reads TGTGCCAGCAGTGAGACGGGAACGGGGACAGATACGCAGTATTTT.

This chain links TRBV5-1 with TRBJ2-7; weak D call: TRBD1 (5 bases). CDR1 is SGHRS and CDR2 is YFSETQ in the germline V gene. The V gene lost 5 bases and the J gene lost 6 bases, with 9 bases spanning the gap. The CDR3 contains 11 residues. The CDR3 region has the DNA TGCGCCAGCAGGCAAGACAGCGAGCAGTACTTC. It encodes CASRQDSEQYF.

The rearrangement joins TRBV6-1 to TRBJ2-1; the match to TRBD2 covers 7 bases. The CDR3 has 15 amino acids. The germline V gene encodes CDR1 MNHNS and CDR2 SASEGT. V gave up 4 bases and J gave up 5 bases; unmatched junction bases: 8. CDR3 DNA sequence: TGTGCCAGCAGTGTCTCCGGGGACTATAACAATGAGCAGTTCTTC. It yields the protein CASSVSGDYNNEQFF.

A few counts support this clonotype. The CDR3 sequence is CASSGRREGFYGYTF. In nucleotides, the CDR3 is TGTGCCAGCAGCGGCAGGAGGGAGGGGTTCTATGGCTACACCTTC. The genes are TRBV6-2 or TRBV6-3 and TRBJ1-2, with D maybe TRBD1 (5 bases). Germline values: CDR1 MNHEY, CDR2 SVGEGT. Trimming left V 6 bases short and J 4 bases short, with 18 bases between. This CDR3 spans 15 amino acids.

Concerning this clonotype itself: Compared with germline, one end of the junction differs, possibly owing to a read error. The chain couples TRBV30 to TRBJ2-5; weak D call: TRBD2 (5 bases). This CDR3 has 15 residues. Germline loops: CDR1 GTSNPN, CDR2 SVGIG (reference sequence). In nucleotides, the CDR3 is TGTGCCCGGAGTGTACCCACCGGGGTAGCAGAGACCCAGTACTTC. Encoded protein: CARSVPTGVAETQYF.

The chain employs TRBV19 and TRBJ1-1; 9 bases line up with TRBD1. This CDR3 is 13 amino acids long. With 11 bases clipped from V and 0 bases from J, the junction kept 4 bases outside the gene matches. Germline CDR1 and CDR2: LNHDA and SQIVND (reference sequence). CDR3 coding DNA: TGTGCCGTCGGACAGGGGATGAACACTGAAGCTTTCTTT. Translated: CAVGQGMNTEAFF.

On this clonotype itself: An end of the junction differs from the germline gene, which may be a read error. This chain joins TRBV7-7 and TRBJ2-5; 10 nucleotides align to TRBD2. Looked up from germline, CDR1 is SSHAT and CDR2 is FNYEAQ (reference sequence). The CDR3 is 15 residues long. The chain's CDR3 is CASSLSGGRDETQYF. As DNA, the CDR3 is TGTGCTAGCAGTCTTAGCGGGGGGCGGGACGAGACCCAGTACTTC.

The CDR3 coding sequence is TGCAGTGCTAGTGCTAGCGGGGGAGATACGCAGTATTTT. Amino acid sequence: CSASASGGDTQYF. The chain carries TRBV20-1 and TRBJ2-3; 10 nucleotides agree with TRBD2. In germline, CDR1 is DFQATT, CDR2 SNEGSKA (reference sequence). This CDR3 has 13 residues. The junction had 2 bases not matched to a gene; V was cut back by 3 bases and J by 5 bases.

The rearrangement links TRBV15 to TRBJ2-3, with TRBD2 matching over 10 bases. This CDR3 is 18 amino acids long. Germline trimming cut 1 base from V and 0 bases from J; bases unmatched to any gene: 7. CDR1 LNHNV and CDR2 YYDKDF come from the germline V gene (reference sequence). Written as DNA, the CDR3 is TGTGCCACCAGCAGAGTTCTAGCGGGGGTCCTTAGCACAGATACGCAGTATTTT. This sequence encodes CATSRVLAGVLSTDTQYF. The full variable domain, rest sourced from reference TRBV15 and TRBJ2-3, is DAMVIQNPRYQVTQFGKPVTLSCSQTLNHNVMYWYQQKSSQAPKLLFHYYDKDFNNEADTPDNFQSRRPNTSFCFLDIRSPGLGDTAMYLCATSRVLAGVLSTDTQYFGPGTRLTVL.

This clonotype was observed once. At one boundary the junction diverges from the germline segment, which might be a read error. V usage is TRBV7-2 and J usage is TRBJ1-1, with TRBD1 identical over 10 bases. CDR3 size: 17 residues. Germline V gene sequence: CDR1 SGHTA, CDR2 FQGNSA. CDR3 coding DNA: TGTGCCAGCAGCTCCAAAGGGACAGGGGCAAGGGGAACTGAAGCTCTCTTT. This translates into CASSSKGTGARGTEALF.

CDR3 sequence (DNA): TGTGCCAGCAAGGATGGGGGGGGCACAGATACGCAGTATTTT. Translation gives CASKDGGGTDTQYF. The chain couples TRBV9 to TRBJ2-3, with 7 bases that match TRBD2. Germline lookup yields CDR1 SGDLS and CDR2 YYNGEE. J lost 1 base, V lost 6 bases, and 5 bases had no gene match. This CDR3 region has 14 residues.

The chain employs TRBV7-3 and TRBJ2-2, with D perhaps matching TRBD2 (6 bases). Trimming left V 4 bases short and J 8 bases short, with 14 bases between. The CDR3 has 14 residues. Germline CDR1 and CDR2: SGHTA and FQGTGA. The CDR3 region is CASSSLASAGELFF. The CDR3 DNA reads TGTGCCAGCAGCTCCCTGGCTAGCGCTGGGGAGCTGTTTTTT.